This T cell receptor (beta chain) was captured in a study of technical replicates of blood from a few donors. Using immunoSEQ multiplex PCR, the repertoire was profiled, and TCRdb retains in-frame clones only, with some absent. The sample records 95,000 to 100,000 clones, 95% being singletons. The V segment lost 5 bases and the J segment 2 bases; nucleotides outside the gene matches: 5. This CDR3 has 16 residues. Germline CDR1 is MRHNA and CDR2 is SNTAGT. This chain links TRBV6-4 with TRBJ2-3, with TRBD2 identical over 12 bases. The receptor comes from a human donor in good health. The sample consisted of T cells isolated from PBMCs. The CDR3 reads CASSRLAGADTDTQYF. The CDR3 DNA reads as TGTGCCAGCAGTCGACTAGCGGGGGCGGACACAGATACGCAGTATTTT.